The 22 T cell receptor beta chains reported below all come from one sample, sequenced in a study of T cell responses to AZD1222 COVID-19 vaccine. The assay was immunoSEQ multiplex PCR, and TCRdb's table has in-frame clones only and misses some. The data contain about 85,000 clones, about 92% of them singletons. The source was peripheral blood, collected on day 0 of AZD1222 vaccination. The receptors here all came from an adult in good health.

The rearrangement joins TRBV10-1 to TRBJ1-6, with 7 positions matching TRBD1. Germline V gene lookup returns CDR1 WNHNN and CDR2 SYGVQD (reference sequence). The CDR3 totals 12 residues. V dropped 4 bases and J dropped 10; count of bases not matched to a gene: 1. CDR3 residues: CASSVRGSPLHF. The CDR3 nucleotides are TGCGCCAGCAGTGTCAGGGGGTCACCCCTCCACTTT.

The chain has TRBV5-1 and TRBJ2-7; D assignment may be TRBD1 or TRBD2 (5 bases each). Germline CDR1 is SGHRS and CDR2 is YFSETQ. This CDR3 region has 13 residues. Trimming stripped 3 bases from V and 4 bases from J, with 11 bases between. The CDR3 DNA is TGCGCCAGCAGCTCCGGGACCTCTTACGAGCAGTACTTC. It is translated as CASSSGTSYEQYF.

The chain links TRBV7-6 to TRBJ2-5, with D possibly TRBD1 on 7 matching bases. There are 16 residues in the CDR3. Germline V gives CDR1 SGHVS, CDR2 FNYEAQ. V lost 0 bases and J 7 bases, leaving 18 bases between the germline ends. The CDR3 region is CASSLAWDRQEGTQYF. CDR3 coding DNA: TGTGCCAGCAGCTTAGCCTGGGACAGACAGGAGGGGACCCAGTACTTC.

This rearrangement joins TRBV4-1 to TRBJ2-1, with D tentatively TRBD2 (6 bases). V was pared by 5 bases and J by 2 bases, with 19 bases between. The CDR3 contains 17 residues. Per germline, CDR1 MGHRA and CDR2 YSYEKL. As DNA, the CDR3 is TGCGCCAGCAGCGCCCTGGGTTACGGGAGCCCCTACAATGAGCAGTTCTTC. Encoded protein: CASSALGYGSPYNEQFF.

This clone was observed a single time. The chain links TRBV29-1 to TRBJ1-5; TRBD1 aligns across 9 bases. The V gene end was trimmed by 6 bases and the J gene end by 1 base; junction bases not matched to a gene: 4. CDR3 length: 14 amino acids. Germline V gives CDR1 SQVTM, CDR2 ANQGSEA. The CDR3 spells CSVGTGISNQPQHF. CDR3 bases: TGCAGCGTCGGGACAGGGATCAGCAATCAGCCCCAGCATTTT.

The chain has TRBV21-1 and TRBJ2-7; TRBD1, the table's D call, lacks a check against the DNA. TRBV21-1 represents a pseudogene. The CDR3 is 16 residues long. The CDR3 loop reads CASSLQRTGRSYEQYF. The CDR3 coding sequence is TGTGCCAGCAGCCTACAGCGGACAGGCCGATCCTACGAGCAGTACTTC.

The CDR3 loop is CASSLLRGGSSSYEQYF. The CDR3 nucleotides are TGTGCCAGCAGCTTACTTCGGGGGGGCAGTAGCTCCTACGAGCAGTACTTC. This chain uses TRBV7-8 with TRBJ2-7; 8 bases are shared with TRBD2. The CDR3 runs to 17 residues. Looked up from germline, CDR1 is SGHVS and CDR2 is FQNEAQ. V was pared by 2 bases and J by 0 bases, with 9 bases of the junction left unmatched.

This clone was detected only once. This chain links TRBV7-3 with TRBJ1-1; 10 nucleotides align to TRBD1. V shed 0 bases and J 4 bases; nucleotides not matched to a gene: 2. There are 15 residues in the CDR3. The germline V gene has CDR1 SGHTA and CDR2 FQGTGA. CDR3 amino acids: CASSLTGQGITEAFF. As DNA, the CDR3 is TGTGCCAGCAGCTTAACGGGACAGGGGATCACTGAAGCTTTCTTT.

This clone has a single count. The chain recombines TRBV3-1 (or the pseudogene TRBV3-2) with TRBJ2-7; no firm D call. The V gene lost 0 bases and the J gene lost 5 bases, with 11 bases spanning the gap. CDR3 length equals 14 residues. Germline V gives CDR1 LGHDT, CDR2 YNNKEL (reference sequence). The CDR3 is CASSQDLVAHEQYF. The CDR3, as DNA: TGTGCCAGCAGCCAAGATCTAGTAGCCCACGAGCAGTACTTC.

Within the sample, this clone is medium-sized (0.01 to 0.1%). J is TRBJ1-6 and V is TRBV19; TRBD1 matches 9 bases. The CDR3 sequence is 16 residues long. V was clipped by 5 bases and J by 10 bases; unmatched bases: 12. Germline V gene lookup returns CDR1 LNHDA and CDR2 SQIVND (reference sequence). CDR3: CASSSRTGERGSPLHF. As DNA, the CDR3 is TGTGCCAGTAGTTCCCGGACAGGGGAAAGAGGATCACCCCTCCACTTT. The whole variable domain, remainder taken from reference TRBV19 and TRBJ1-6, is DGGITQSPKYLFRKEGQNVTLSCEQNLNHDAMYWYRQDPGQGLRLIYYSQIVNDFQKGDIAEGYSVSREKKESFPLTVTSAQKNPTAFYLCASSSRTGERGSPLHFGNGTRLTVT.

V gene TRBV5-5 combines with J gene TRBJ2-3; D possibly corresponds to TRBD1 (5 bases). CDR1 is SGHKS, CDR2 YYEKEE, per germline (reference sequence). The CDR3 loop spans 13 amino acids. Trimming stripped 6 bases from V and 6 bases from J, with 14 bases between. In DNA form, the CDR3 reads TGTGCCAGCAAAACCCGACAGACGGATACGCAGTATTTT. Its translation is CASKTRQTDTQYF.

The chain joins TRBV7-6 to TRBJ2-7; possibly TRBD1 for D (6 bases). From germline, CDR1 is SGHVS and CDR2 FNYEAQ. The CDR3 loop spans 14 amino acids. V dropped 4 bases and J dropped 4 bases, with 14 bases sitting between them. The CDR3 protein is CASSSWDTPYEQYF. CDR3 DNA sequence: TGTGCCAGCAGCTCCTGGGACACCCCATACGAGCAGTACTTC.

The chain's CDR3 is CASSYSDYSYEQYF. The CDR3 nucleotides read TGTGCCAGCAGTTACTCGGACTACTCCTACGAGCAGTACTTC. The gene calls are TRBV6-6 and TRBJ2-7; D possibly corresponds to TRBD2 (6 bases). The CDR3 has 14 residues. V shed 0 bases and J shed 0 bases, with 6 bases lying between them. CDR1 and CDR2 from the germline V gene are MNHNY and SVGAGI (reference sequence).

The chain has TRBV7-9 and TRBJ1-4; the D gene is possibly TRBD1 (6 bases). The CDR3 has 12 amino acids. Trimming removed 4 bases at V and 11 bases at J, with 11 bases between. Germline V lookup: CDR1 SEHNR, CDR2 FQNEAQ (reference sequence). This chain's CDR3 is CASSSGQTKLFF. The CDR3 bases are TGTGCCAGCAGCTCCGGACAGACCAAACTGTTTTTT.

The table lists this clone with a few counts. The chain joins TRBV29-1 to TRBJ1-1; tentatively, D is TRBD1 (6 bases). The CDR3 loop spans 14 amino acids. The ends were cut back, 7 bases at V and 5 bases at J, with 20 bases in the middle. Germline CDR1 and CDR2: SQVTM and ANQGSEA. This chain's CDR3 is CSGSHGGPVTEAFF. The CDR3 region has the DNA TGCAGCGGATCGCACGGGGGGCCTGTAACTGAAGCTTTCTTT.

V is TRBV19 and J is TRBJ1-5; D is perhaps TRBD1 (5 bases). V was clipped by 3 bases and J by 2 bases, with 11 bases between them. Germline V CDR1 and CDR2: LNHDA, SQIVND (reference sequence). This CDR3 is built from 15 residues. CDR3 amino acids: CASSMWLQGNQPQHF. For the CDR3, the DNA is TGTGCCAGTAGTATGTGGTTACAGGGCAATCAGCCCCAGCATTTT.

DNA for the CDR3: TGTGCCAGCAGCGCCCAGTCGGCTTCAGTAGGTTATGGCTACACCTTC. It is translated as CASSAQSASVGYGYTF. V is TRBV11-1 and J is TRBJ1-2; D unclear. From germline, CDR1 is SGHAT and CDR2 FQDESV (reference sequence). Trimming removed 5 bases from V and 5 bases from J, with 21 bases in between. The CDR3 has 16 residues.

This rearrangement joins TRBV14 to TRBJ2-2, with 9 bases fitting TRBD2. From germline, CDR1 is SGHDN and CDR2 FVKESK. V lost 0 bases, J lost 3 bases, and 5 bases stayed unmatched. There are 17 residues in the CDR3. The CDR3 loop is CASSQEASGIYTGELFF. CDR3 DNA: TGTGCCAGCAGCCAAGAGGCTAGCGGGATTTACACCGGGGAGCTGTTTTTT. Full variable domain (outside the CDR3, taken from reference TRBV14 and TRBJ2-2): EAGVTQFPSHSVIEKGQTVTLRCDPISGHDNLYWYRRVMGKEIKFLLHFVKESKQDESGMPNNRFLAERTGGTYSTLKVQPAELEDSGVYFCASSQEASGIYTGELFFGEGSRLTVL.

The chain combines TRBV4-1 with TRBJ1-2; D call uncertain. The CDR3 sequence is 14 residues long. Germline CDR1 reads MGHRA; CDR2 reads YSYEKL. Between the trimmed V and J ends, which lost 0 bases and 4 bases, there was a span of 9 bases. The CDR3 loop reads CASSQETATYGYTF. The DNA for the CDR3 is TGCGCCAGCAGCCAAGAGACCGCCACCTATGGCTACACCTTC.

The chain links TRBV28 to TRBJ1-1; D is undetermined. CDR1 is MDHEN and CDR2 is SYDVKM in the germline V gene. The V end was cut by 3 bases, the J end by 1 base, with 12 bases between. The CDR3 contains 15 residues. The CDR3, as DNA: TGTGCCAGCAGTTTTCCCCTTCGGGGGAACACTGAAGCTTTCTTT. Translating gives CASSFPLRGNTEAFF.

The V call is TRBV3-1 (or the pseudogene TRBV3-2), the J call TRBJ1-6, with 7 bases matching TRBD1. This CDR3 is 16 amino acids long. Per germline, CDR1 LGHDT and CDR2 YNNKEL (reference sequence). V was clipped by 4 bases and J by 7 bases; unmatched bases: 10. The CDR3 sequence is CASSRHRDSLNSPLHF. CDR3 DNA: TGTGCCAGCAGCCGGCACCGGGACAGTTTGAATTCACCCCTCCACTTT.

This clone appeared once. V usage is TRBV18 and J usage is TRBJ1-5; D is ambiguous. Trimming pared 6 bases from V and 3 bases from J, leaving 15 bases between. CDR1 KGHSH and CDR2 LQKENI come from the germline V gene. This CDR3 is built from 15 residues. CDR3 region: CASSPMEGYNQPQHF. Written as DNA, the CDR3 is TGTGCCAGCTCCCCCATGGAAGGGTACAATCAGCCCCAGCATTTT. Filled out from reference TRBV18 and TRBJ1-5, the complete variable domain reads NAGVMQNPRHLVRRRGQEARLRCSPMKGHSHVYWYRQLPEEGLKFMVYLQKENIIDESGMPKERFSAEFPKEGPSILRIQQVVRGDSAAYFCASSPMEGYNQPQHFGDGTRLSIL.